Presented here are 11 T cell receptor beta chains from one specimen sequenced in a study of CD8 T cells in ankylosing spondylitis (dated by TCRdb to 2015 to 2018). Receptor amplification or capture employed 5' RACE. TCRdb names Illumina HiSeq 2500 as the instrument used. In TCRdb, the public reads were trimmed at Q25 with fastp and aligned with MiXCR, with productive beta chains retained. Every distinct CDR3 protein forms one entry, paired with its most common genes and DNA. The sample profile shows 200,000 to 250,000 distinct CDR3 sequences; roughly 25% of them were found once. Of the sample, 6.6% is held by the ten largest clones. The sample comprised blood, either unsorted or a sorted T cell fraction (not recorded which). All receptors come from a male donor with ankylosing spondylitis or in good health (not recorded which).

The chain employs TRBV20-1 and TRBJ1-5; D gene unclear. Germline CDR1 is DFQATT and CDR2 is SNEGSKA (reference sequence). CDR3 size: 12 residues. V was shortened by 1 base and J by 5 bases, with 6 bases between the two germline ends. This chain's CDR3 is CSARGWDQPQHF. The CDR3 DNA reads TGCAGTGCTAGAGGTTGGGATCAGCCCCAGCATTTT.

The J gene is TRBJ1-5, the V gene TRBV6-1; D not resolved. V dropped 8 bases and J dropped 0 bases, with 8 bases sitting between them. From germline, CDR1 is MNHNS and CDR2 SASEGT. The length of the CDR3 is 13 residues. The chain's CDR3 is CASRDHSNQPQHF. The CDR3 DNA reads TGTGCCAGCCGAGATCATAGCAATCAGCCCCAGCATTTT.

This clonotype was detected many times. This chain links TRBV2 with TRBJ1-2; D remains unclear. Germline-derived CDR1 and CDR2 are SNHLY and FYNNEI. CDR3 size: 16 residues. Deletions cut 7 bases from V and 3 bases from J, with 21 bases between. The CDR3 protein is CASIPFRPRTDYGYTF. CDR3 in DNA: TGTGCCAGCATCCCGTTCCGTCCCCGCACGGACTATGGCTACACCTTC.

Concerning this clonotype itself: A much larger clone differs by one base, so this may be a read error. The genes are TRBV18 and TRBJ2-1, with 7 bases identical to TRBD2. CDR1 is KGHSH, CDR2 LQKENI, per germline. CDR3 length: 15 residues. DNA of the CDR3: TGTGCCCGCTCACCTTCGGGGAGGGCCTACAATGAGCAGTTCTTC. Translation: CARSPSGRAYNEQFF.

This clonotype was counted ten times or more. The rearrangement uses TRBV7-2 and TRBJ2-7; 7 nucleotides align to TRBD1. J was trimmed by 2 bases and V by 4 bases; bases with no gene match: 5. The CDR3 sequence is 14 residues long. Germline CDR1 reads SGHTA; CDR2 reads FQGNSA. Here the CDR3 reads CASSSRQGPYEQYF. The CDR3 DNA reads as TGTGCCAGCAGCTCCAGACAGGGTCCCTACGAGCAGTACTTC.

There are many counts of this clonotype. V is TRBV3-1 and J is TRBJ2-5; 8 bases match TRBD1. This CDR3 is built from 16 residues. Germline V CDR1 and CDR2: LGHDT, YNNKEL (reference sequence). With 4 bases clipped from V and 5 bases from J, the junction kept 12 bases outside the gene matches. The CDR3 is CASSPRLTGVVETQYF. CDR3 DNA sequence: TGTGCCAGCAGCCCCCGTCTGACAGGGGTCGTGGAGACCCAGTACTTC.

This clonotype was seen at least ten times. This chain connects TRBV27 to TRBJ1-1; no clear D gene. The V gene lost 2 bases and the J gene lost 6 bases, with 10 bases spanning the gap. Germline loops: CDR1 MNHEY, CDR2 SMNVEV (reference sequence). The CDR3 length is 13 residues. This CDR3 reads CASSLRGMPEAFF. The CDR3 DNA is TGTGCCAGCAGTTTAAGAGGGATGCCTGAAGCTTTCTTT.

This clonotype was found many times. The chain joins TRBV12-3 or TRBV12-4 to TRBJ1-5; TRBD1 aligns across 9 bases. The CDR3 is 15 residues long. The ends lost 6 bases at V and 5 bases at J; junction bases unmatched: 8. CDR3 coding DNA: TGTGCCAGCAGCAAGACAGGGGGAAGTTATCAGCCCCAGCATTTT. Residues: CASSKTGGSYQPQHF.

The chain combines TRBV5-1 with TRBJ2-5; TRBD1 is a possible D gene (5 bases). This CDR3 comprises 14 residues. With 4 bases removed from V and 3 bases from J, the gap between germline ends came to 13 bases. Looked up from germline, CDR1 is SGHRS and CDR2 is YFSETQ. CDR3 bases: TGCGCCAGCAGCCCTGGGGCCCAGAAAGAGACCCAGTACTTC. Its protein product is CASSPGAQKETQYF. The entire variable domain, with the rest obtained from reference TRBV5-1 and TRBJ2-5, is as follows: KAGVTQTPRYLIKTRGQQVTLSCSPISGHRSVSWYQQTPGQGLQFLFEYFSETQRNKGNFPGRFSGRQFSNSRSEMNVSTLELGDSALYLCASSPGAQKETQYFGPGTRLLVL.

The sample holds many counts of this clonotype. The chain carries TRBV29-1 and TRBJ1-1, with D uncertain. Trimming pared 2 bases from V and 1 base from J, leaving 14 bases between. CDR1 SQVTM and CDR2 ANQGSEA come from the germline V gene. CDR3 length equals 15 residues. CDR3 protein: CSVEPERLRNTEAFF. Written as DNA, the CDR3 is TGCAGCGTTGAACCCGAGAGGCTCCGGAACACTGAAGCTTTCTTT.

This clonotype was counted at least ten times. This chain uses TRBV5-4 with TRBJ2-2; a possible D gene is TRBD1 (5 bases). The CDR3 spans 16 residues. Trimming removed 0 bases at V and 1 base at J, with 10 bases between. Germline values: CDR1 SGHNT, CDR2 YYREEE (reference sequence). CDR3 coding DNA: TGTGCCAGCAGCTTGGATCCAGGGCAGAACACCGGGGAGCTGTTTTTT. This sequence encodes CASSLDPGQNTGELFF.